The 15 T cell receptor beta chains presented below share a single source sample, sequenced in a study of T-cell reconstitution after alpha-beta-depleted transplantation in children. During its preparation, the TCRbeta library received unique molecular identifiers. MiXCR, run by TCRdb on the PCR reads, gives a single entry per CDR3 protein. In the table there are around 600,000 distinct CDR3 sequences, about 21% of which are singletons. The sample here was PBMCs, mostly from graft donor cells, taken 360 days after TCRalphabeta/CD19-depleted stem cell transplant. These receptors were collected from a boy under two years old who had a stem cell transplant for acute myeloid leukemia, so the T cells may come from the graft donor.

This clonotype was detected a few times. The chain uses TRBV10-3 and TRBJ2-5; D may correspond to TRBD1 or TRBD2 (5 bases each). This CDR3 contains 15 residues. Germline V CDR1 and CDR2: ENHRY, SYGVKD. V lost 5 bases and J lost 2, with 15 bases in between. As DNA, the CDR3 is TGTGCCATCAGTCAGCCCTCGGGACGGCAAGAGACCCAGTACTTC. Translation gives CAISQPSGRQETQYF.

This clonotype was seen ten or more times. The chain couples TRBV29-1 to TRBJ2-1; 7 bases map to TRBD1. J gave up 4 bases and V 3 bases, and 9 bases lay outside the gene matches. The CDR3 sequence is 15 residues long. CDR1 is SQVTM and CDR2 is ANQGSEA in the germline V gene. This chain's CDR3 is CSVELPNRGYNEQFF. The CDR3 DNA reads TGCAGCGTTGAGCTCCCGAACAGGGGATACAATGAGCAGTTCTTC.

This clonotype was recorded at least ten times. The chain uses TRBV6-5 and TRBJ2-1; tentatively, D is TRBD2 (5 bases). Between the trimmed V and J ends, which lost 2 bases and 0 bases, there was a span of 8 bases. Germline CDR1 is MNHEY and CDR2 is SVGAGI. The CDR3 spans 15 residues. In DNA, the CDR3 is TGTGCCAGCAGTTACCTAACTAGCTCCTACAATGAGCAGTTCTTC. It encodes CASSYLTSSYNEQFF.

The CDR3 nucleotides read TGTGCCGTCAGGGGTCCCTCCCTGTCTGGAAACACCATATATTTT. Its translation: CAVRGPSLSGNTIYF. The gene calls are TRBV6-1 and TRBJ1-3; D is perhaps TRBD1 (6 bases). CDR3 length: 15 residues. The V gene's germline CDR1 is MNHNS and CDR2 SASEGT. V shed 11 bases and J shed 1 base, with 18 bases lying between them.

J is TRBJ2-3 and V is TRBV30; maybe TRBD2 (6 bases). With 3 bases removed from V and 0 bases from J, the gap between germline ends came to 22 bases. The CDR3 runs to 18 residues. Germline-derived CDR1 and CDR2 are GTSNPN and SVGIG (reference sequence). DNA for the CDR3: TGTGCCTGGAGAGGGGACCTGTGGAGCCGGGGGAGCACAGATACGCAGTATTTT. The encoded protein is CAWRGDLWSRGSTDTQYF. The variable domain in full, with the rest retrieved from reference TRBV30 and TRBJ2-3, is SQTIHQWPATLVQPVGSPLSLECTVEGTSNPNLYWYRQAAGRGLQLLFYSVGIGQISSEVPQNLSASRPQDRQFILSSKKLLLSDSGFYLCAWRGDLWSRGSTDTQYFGPGTRLTVL.

This clonotype was detected only a few times. This chain links TRBV12-3 or TRBV12-4 with TRBJ2-3, with TRBD2 as a possible D gene (5 bases). The CDR3 is 14 residues long. V was cut by 3 bases and J by 5 bases, with 12 bases left in between. CDR3 region: CASSFIRGGDTQYF. As DNA, the CDR3 is TGTGCCAGCAGTTTTATACGAGGAGGAGATACGCAGTATTTT.

The chain carries TRBV6-1 and TRBJ2-5; 8 bases agree with TRBD1. The CDR3 covers 16 residues. Germline V gene data show CDR1 as MNHNS and CDR2 as SASEGT. J lost 1 base, V lost 7 bases, and 11 bases had no gene match. CDR3 protein: CASNLSGGYLQETQYF. The CDR3 bases are TGTGCCAGCAACCTTTCAGGGGGCTACCTCCAAGAGACCCAGTACTTC.

This clonotype has a count of ten or more. The V and J genes are TRBV27 and TRBJ2-7; TRBD1 matches 8 bases. V gave up 8 bases and J gave up 6 bases; unmatched junction bases: 30. This CDR3 has 20 residues. Germline assignment: CDR1 MNHEY and CDR2 SMNVEV (reference sequence). CDR3 bases: TGTGCCAGCTCCACCCCTGTTGGTCCGGGACAGGCAGCGCCTGCCTGCGAGCAGTACGTC. Its protein is CASSTPVGPGQAAPACEQYV.

This clonotype was found a few times. The V call is TRBV6-1, the J call TRBJ2-1; D ambiguous. Germline CDR1 and CDR2: MNHNS and SASEGT. The CDR3 covers 15 residues. Trimming left V 4 bases short and J 5 bases short, with 15 bases between. The CDR3 loop reads CASSVLSGGHNEQFF. CDR3 in DNA: TGTGCCAGCAGTGTCCTGTCAGGTGGACACAATGAGCAGTTCTTC.

The table lists this clonotype with many counts. The rearrangement joins TRBV20-1 to TRBJ2-1; D not certain. The V end lost 0 bases, the J end lost 10 bases, and 13 bases lay between the germline ends. Germline V lookup: CDR1 DFQATT, CDR2 SNEGSKA (reference sequence). This CDR3 is 13 amino acids long. DNA for the CDR3: TGCAGTGCTAGAGATTTAGCTCCCGGGGAGCAGTTCTTC. This encodes CSARDLAPGEQFF.

V is TRBV5-1 and J is TRBJ1-2; TRBD1 might be the D (5 bases). V lost 2 bases to trimming and J lost 2 bases, with 7 bases between them. Germline loops: CDR1 SGHRS, CDR2 YFSETQ. This CDR3 contains 13 residues. The CDR3 sequence is CASSFEGNYGYTF. Written as DNA, the CDR3 is TGCGCCAGCAGCTTTGAGGGGAACTATGGCTACACCTTC. Using reference TRBV5-1 and TRBJ1-2 for the parts outside the CDR3, the full variable domain is KAGVTQTPRYLIKTRGQQVTLSCSPISGHRSVSWYQQTPGQGLQFLFEYFSETQRNKGNFPGRFSGRQFSNSRSEMNVSTLELGDSALYLCASSFEGNYGYTFGSGTRLTVV.

This clonotype was observed a few times. The rearrangement uses TRBV6-5 and TRBJ2-1; TRBD2 agrees at 8 bases. Germline CDR1 MNHEY, CDR2 SVGAGI. The CDR3 is 17 residues long. V lost 2 bases to trimming and J lost 8 bases; unmatched junction nucleotides: 14. The CDR3 region is CASSYPLYGGAIYEQFF. The CDR3 bases are TGTGCCAGCAGTTACCCACTGTACGGGGGGGCCATTTATGAGCAGTTCTTC.

Concerning this clonotype: A much larger clone differs by one base, so this may be a read error. The J gene is TRBJ2-1, the V gene TRBV20-1; a possible D gene is TRBD1 (6 bases). CDR1 is DFQATT, CDR2 SNEGSKA, per germline (reference sequence). The CDR3 has 16 amino acids. In DNA, the CDR3 is TGCAGTGCTCCTTCGGGACACTCGAGCTCCTTCAATGAGCAGTTCTTC. It yields the protein CSAPSGHSSSFNEQFF.

The table lists this clonotype with a few counts. This rearrangement joins TRBV20-1 to TRBJ2-5, with a weak D call TRBD2 (5 bases). The CDR3 is 13 amino acids. Germline CDR1 and CDR2: DFQATT and SNEGSKA (reference sequence). The V end lost 7 bases, the J end lost 5 bases, and 17 bases lay between the germline ends. CDR3 protein: CSVSGLSGETQYF. In nucleotides, the CDR3 is TGCAGTGTAAGCGGCCTGTCCGGGGAGACCCAGTACTTC.

This clonotype was observed many times. The chain couples TRBV29-1 to TRBJ2-7; D perhaps matches TRBD1 (5 bases). The CDR3 loop spans 14 amino acids. The germline V gene encodes CDR1 SQVTM and CDR2 ANQGSEA. Between the trimmed V and J ends, which lost 4 bases and 3 bases, there was a span of 16 bases. The CDR3 bases are TGCAGCGTTGTGGACACTCTTACACTCTACGAGCAGTACTTC. It is translated as CSVVDTLTLYEQYF.